A single T cell receptor (beta chain) is shown here with its context. What antigen it recognizes has not been identified. Base qualities are missing; no much larger clone stands one base away. These data belong to a study of blood T cell dynamics during melanoma immunotherapy (dated by TCRdb to the early 2020s). Regarding the study in general: Patients had metastatic melanoma and received first-line pembrolizumab or nivolumab plus ipilimumab as standard of care in the United Kingdom. To find early correlates of response, the study profiled the peripheral T cell receptor repertoires of patients with metastatic melanoma both before and after one cycle of checkpoint inhibitor therapy. Consecutive patients formed a training cohort, and a further independent group of patients from the same centre was pooled into an external validation set.

A fixed 350 ng of DNA was loaded for every bulk PBMC sample. TCR beta CDR3 sequences were amplified from genomic DNA with the immunoSEQ TCRb Assay kit following manufacturer instructions. The KAPA Library Quantification Kit for Illumina platforms was used to quantify the pooled libraries by qPCR. Pooled libraries were clustered at 0.6-1.1 pM and sequenced on an Illumina NextSeq 500. Per the authors' processing: TCR data were analyzed using immunoSEQ ANALYZER and the R LymphoSeq package. A rearrangement efficiency score was calculated as productive divided by the sum of productive and non-productive CDR3 sequences. Within each patient, timepoints were compared pairwise for clonality, measured with the Gini coefficient, and for diversity, measured with the Renyi index at alpha=1. Clonal relatedness, based on an edit distance of 3, and repertoire similarity, based on the Bhattacharyya coefficient, were both computed in LymphoSeq. To classify response, a linear discriminant analysis based on week-3 changes in clonality and diversity was built with the R MASS and caret packages. Not all clones reach the TCRdb copy of this immuneACCESS table, which keeps in-frame sequences only. Checked studies attribute under half of the gap to unresolved V genes and leave the rest unexplained. That table supplies the V and J calls and clone size; D and trimming were determined from the DNA. This sample holds around 11,000 clones; over 80% were observed only once. About 18% of the sample comes from the top ten.

Study-wide conclusions, independent of this receptor: Whether the T cell clones behind the repertoire changes were melanoma-specific or instead reflected general immune activation was something the study could not determine. The relatively small sample size was recognized as a factor that could limit how well the results generalize. A bifurcated reorganization of the PBMC repertoire at W3, with increased clonality or increased diversity, was observed in patients who later achieved disease control, unlike in progressors.

Per the publication, the time point label means: pre-treatment baseline. Blood samples were taken before treatment (T0) and at week 3 (W3), following the first cycle of checkpoint blockade. Except for two patients with rapid clinical progression, response was assessed 12 weeks after the first infusion by RECIST 1.1; disease control meant complete response, partial response or stable disease. Patients were not eligible if they had prior systemic cancer treatment, concomitant immunosuppressant therapy or synchronous other active malignancies. Bulk PBMC and plasma cell-free DNA were both sequenced for TCR beta so that circulating cells and T cell turnover could be tracked. Lymphoprep and SepMate tubes were used to isolate PBMC from blood, and red cell lysis was then performed. QIAamp DNA Blood Mini kits were used to extract DNA from both PBMC and sorted T cell subsets. Sample: blood, taken from a patient treated with checkpoint blockade. This TCR came from a human donor with melanoma.

The bases are TGTGCCAGCAGCTTCAGCTCCGGGACTAGGTCTCAAAATGAGCAGTTCTTC. Its protein reads: CASSFSSGTRSQNEQFF. The chain is encoded by TRBV11-2 joined to TRBJ2-1, with 8 central nucleotides matching TRBD2. The CDR3, from cysteine to phenylalanine, totals 17 residues. Here the CDR3 DNA is all that survives: 51 bases in frame from base 1. From V the trimming removes 3 bases and from J it removes 7 bases, while the gene matches leave 14 bases of the junction unaccounted for. Sequences SGHAT (CDR1) and FQNNGV (CDR2) are obtained from the germline V gene.